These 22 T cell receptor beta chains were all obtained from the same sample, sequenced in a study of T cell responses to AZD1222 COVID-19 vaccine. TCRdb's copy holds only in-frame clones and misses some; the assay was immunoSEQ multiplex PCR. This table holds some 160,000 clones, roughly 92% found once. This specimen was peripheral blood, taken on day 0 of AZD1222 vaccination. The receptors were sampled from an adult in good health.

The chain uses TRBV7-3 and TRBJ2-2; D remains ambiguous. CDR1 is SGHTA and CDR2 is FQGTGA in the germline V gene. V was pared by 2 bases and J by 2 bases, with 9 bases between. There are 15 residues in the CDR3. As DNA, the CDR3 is TGTGCCAGCAGCTTATCGTTAGACAACACCGGGGAGCTGTTTTTT. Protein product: CASSLSLDNTGELFF.

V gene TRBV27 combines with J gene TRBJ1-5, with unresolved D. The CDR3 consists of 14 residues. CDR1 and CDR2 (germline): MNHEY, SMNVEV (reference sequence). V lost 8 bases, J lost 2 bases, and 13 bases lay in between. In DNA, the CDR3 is TGTGCCAGCTGTATTAGGGAGGGCAATCAGCCCCAGCATTTT. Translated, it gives CASCIREGNQPQHF.

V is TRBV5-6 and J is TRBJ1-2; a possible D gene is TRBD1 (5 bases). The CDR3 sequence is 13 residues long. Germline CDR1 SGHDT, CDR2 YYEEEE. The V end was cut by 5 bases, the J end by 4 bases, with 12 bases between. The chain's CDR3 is CASRKRDLYGYTF. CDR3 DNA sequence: TGTGCCAGCAGAAAACGGGACCTCTATGGCTACACCTTC.

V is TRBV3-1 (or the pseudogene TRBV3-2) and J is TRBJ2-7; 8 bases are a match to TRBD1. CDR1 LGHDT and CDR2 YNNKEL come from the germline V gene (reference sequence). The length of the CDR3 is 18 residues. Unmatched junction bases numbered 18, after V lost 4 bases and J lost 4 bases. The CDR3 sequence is CASSPDRGRALRFYEQYF. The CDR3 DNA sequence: TGTGCCAGCAGCCCTGACAGGGGACGAGCCCTCAGGTTTTACGAGCAGTACTTC.

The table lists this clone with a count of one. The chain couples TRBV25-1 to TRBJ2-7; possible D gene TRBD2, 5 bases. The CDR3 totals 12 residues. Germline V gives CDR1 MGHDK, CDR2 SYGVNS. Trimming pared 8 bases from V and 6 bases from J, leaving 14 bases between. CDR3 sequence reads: CASPPEGPEQYF. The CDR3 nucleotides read TGTGCCAGCCCCCCTGAGGGTCCCGAGCAGTACTTC.

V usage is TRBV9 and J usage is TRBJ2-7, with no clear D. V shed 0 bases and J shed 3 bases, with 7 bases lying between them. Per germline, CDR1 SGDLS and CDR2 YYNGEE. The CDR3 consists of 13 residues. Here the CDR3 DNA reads TGTGCCAGCAGCGTAGAAGAGCGCTACGAGCAGTACTTC. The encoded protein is CASSVEERYEQYF.

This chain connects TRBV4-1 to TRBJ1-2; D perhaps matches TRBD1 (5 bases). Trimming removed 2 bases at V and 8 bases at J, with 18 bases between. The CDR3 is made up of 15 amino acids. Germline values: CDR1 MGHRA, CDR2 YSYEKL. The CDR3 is CASSQTSREEGGYTF. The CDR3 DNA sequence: TGCGCCAGCAGCCAAACTTCCCGGGAGGAGGGGGGCTACACCTTC.

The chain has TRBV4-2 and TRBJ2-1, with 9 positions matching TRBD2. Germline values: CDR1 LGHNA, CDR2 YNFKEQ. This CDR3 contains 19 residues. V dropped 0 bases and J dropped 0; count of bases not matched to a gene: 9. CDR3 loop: CASSQDRASGVPSYNEQFF. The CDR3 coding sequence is TGTGCCAGCAGCCAAGATAGGGCTAGCGGGGTCCCCTCCTACAATGAGCAGTTCTTC.

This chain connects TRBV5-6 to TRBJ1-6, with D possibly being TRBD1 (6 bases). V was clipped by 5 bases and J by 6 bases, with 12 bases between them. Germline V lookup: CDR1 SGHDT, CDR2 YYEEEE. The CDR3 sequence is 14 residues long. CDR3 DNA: TGTGCCAGCAGATCCGGGACATTTAATTCACCCCTCCACTTT. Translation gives CASRSGTFNSPLHF.

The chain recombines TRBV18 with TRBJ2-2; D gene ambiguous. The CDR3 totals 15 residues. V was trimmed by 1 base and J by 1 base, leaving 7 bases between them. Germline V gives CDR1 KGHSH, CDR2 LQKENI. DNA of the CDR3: TGTGCCAGCTCACCACTTCCAGGGAACACCGGGGAGCTGTTTTTT. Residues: CASSPLPGNTGELFF.

The CDR3, as DNA: TGTGCCAGCAGGAGAACCACAGATACGCAGTATTTT. Protein: CASRRTTDTQYF. The rearrangement joins TRBV28 to TRBJ2-3, with D unclear. Germline CDR1 is MDHEN and CDR2 is SYDVKM. The V end lost 6 bases, the J end lost 2 bases, and 6 bases lay between the germline ends. The CDR3 totals 12 residues.

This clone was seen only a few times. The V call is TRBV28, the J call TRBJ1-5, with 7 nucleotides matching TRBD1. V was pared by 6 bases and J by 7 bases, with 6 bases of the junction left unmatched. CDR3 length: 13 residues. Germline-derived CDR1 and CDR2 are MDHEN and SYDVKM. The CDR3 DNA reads TGTGCCAGCAGATACAGGGGAATGCAGCCCCAGCATTTT. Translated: CASRYRGMQPQHF.

CDR3 coding DNA: TGTGCCAGCAGTGGGGACAGGGTAAATCAGCCCCAGCATTTT. Translated, it gives CASSGDRVNQPQHF. The rearrangement links TRBV2 to TRBJ1-5; TRBD1 matches 9 bases. The CDR3 covers 14 residues. J lost 4 bases, V lost 4 bases, and 2 bases had no gene match. CDR1 is SNHLY and CDR2 is FYNNEI in the germline V gene. Together with reference TRBV2 and TRBJ1-5, the CDR3 gives the full variable domain: EPEVTQTPSHQVTQMGQEVILRCVPISNHLYFYWYRQILGQKVEFLVSFYNNEISEKSEIFDDQFSVERPDGSNFTLKIRSTKLEDSAMYFCASSGDRVNQPQHFGDGTRLSIL.

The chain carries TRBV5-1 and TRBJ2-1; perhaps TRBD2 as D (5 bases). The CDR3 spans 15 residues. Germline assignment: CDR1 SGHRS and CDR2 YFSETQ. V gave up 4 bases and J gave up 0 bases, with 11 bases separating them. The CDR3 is CASSGTGSSYNEQFF. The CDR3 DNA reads TGCGCCAGCAGCGGAACGGGGAGCTCCTACAATGAGCAGTTCTTC.

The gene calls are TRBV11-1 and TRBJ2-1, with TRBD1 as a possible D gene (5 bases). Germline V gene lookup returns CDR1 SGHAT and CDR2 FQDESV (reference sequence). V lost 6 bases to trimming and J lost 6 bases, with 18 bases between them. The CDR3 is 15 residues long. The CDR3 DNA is TGTGCCAGCAGTTACCTACAGGTTTCGGGCAATGAGCAGTTCTTC. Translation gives CASSYLQVSGNEQFF.

The CDR3 sequence: CASSLVGQPRYNEQFF. CDR3 nucleotide sequence: TGTGCCAGCAGCTTAGTTGGACAGCCACGGTACAATGAGCAGTTCTTC. This sequence joins TRBV7-9 and TRBJ2-1; a weak D match, TRBD1 (6 bases). With 1 base removed from V and 4 bases from J, the gap between germline ends came to 14 bases. Per the germline V gene, CDR1 is SEHNR and CDR2 is FQNEAQ (reference sequence). The CDR3 has 16 amino acids.

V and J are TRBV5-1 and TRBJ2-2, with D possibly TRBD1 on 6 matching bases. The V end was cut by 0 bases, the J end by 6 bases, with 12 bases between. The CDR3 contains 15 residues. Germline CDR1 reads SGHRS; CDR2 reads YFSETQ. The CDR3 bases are TGCGCCAGCAGCTTGGTCGGGCAGGGGTCCGGGGAGCTGTTTTTT. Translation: CASSLVGQGSGELFF.

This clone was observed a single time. The CDR3 region has the DNA TGTGCCTGGAGTCGGTATCAGGGGGGCACTGAAGCTTTCTTT. Translating gives CAWSRYQGGTEAFF. This rearrangement joins TRBV30 to TRBJ1-1, with 7 bases matching TRBD1. Germline assignment: CDR1 GTSNPN and CDR2 SVGIG (reference sequence). The trim removed 2 bases at V and 4 bases at J, leaving 7 bases unmatched. The CDR3 is 14 residues long.

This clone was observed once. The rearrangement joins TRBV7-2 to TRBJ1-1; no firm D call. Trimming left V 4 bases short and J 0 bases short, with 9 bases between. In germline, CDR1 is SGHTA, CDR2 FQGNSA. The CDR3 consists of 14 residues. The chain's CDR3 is CASSSLGVNTEAFF. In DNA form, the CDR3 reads TGTGCCAGCAGCTCGCTCGGGGTGAACACTGAAGCTTTCTTT.

DNA of the CDR3: TGTGCCAGCTCATCCCGGCCAGGGGGCGGGGACGAGCAGTACTTC. Translating it yields CASSSRPGGGDEQYF. The chain is built from TRBV18 and TRBJ2-7; 8 positions match TRBD1. This CDR3 is built from 15 residues. Germline V gives CDR1 KGHSH, CDR2 LQKENI. The V gene end was trimmed by 5 bases and the J gene end by 5 bases; junction bases not matched to a gene: 11.

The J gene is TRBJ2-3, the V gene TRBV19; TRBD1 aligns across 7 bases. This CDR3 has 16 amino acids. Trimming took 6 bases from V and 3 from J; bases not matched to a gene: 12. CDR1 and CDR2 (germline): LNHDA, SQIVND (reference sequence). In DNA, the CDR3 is TGTGCCAGTAGGCCGGCACAGGGGCCTTCTACAGATACGCAGTATTTT. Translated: CASRPAQGPSTDTQYF.

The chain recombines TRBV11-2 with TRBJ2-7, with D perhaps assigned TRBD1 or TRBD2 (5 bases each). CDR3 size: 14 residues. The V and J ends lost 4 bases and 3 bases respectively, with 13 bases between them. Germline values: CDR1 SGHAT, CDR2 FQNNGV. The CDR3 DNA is TGTGCCAGCAGCTCCGTCCGGGACGGCTACGAGCAGTACTTC. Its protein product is CASSSVRDGYEQYF.